This T cell receptor (beta chain) was captured by sequencing in a study of blood T cell repertoires in COVID-19. Germline V gives CDR1 LNHDA, CDR2 SQIVND (reference sequence). Trimming shortened V by 7 bases and J by 6 bases, and 33 bases separated the two germline ends. The CDR3 has 20 residues. Clones were read by immunoSEQ multiplex PCR, and TCRdb kept only the in-frame ones, dropping some. The table includes more than 250,000 clones, roughly nine tenths detected once. This receptor was taken from a woman aged 40 to 50 who had recovered from COVID-19. The source material was PBMCs or T cells enriched from blood (not recorded which). V is TRBV19 and J is TRBJ2-2, with D possibly TRBD1 on 9 matching bases. CDR3 in DNA: TGTGCCAGTAATACAGGGGGCCGCGCGGGAGGTCCCCCCGACGCCGGGGAGCTGTTTTTT. The encoded protein is CASNTGGRAGGPPDAGELFF. The full variable domain, completed using reference TRBV19 and TRBJ2-2, is DGGITQSPKYLFRKEGQNVTLSCEQNLNHDAMYWYRQDPGQGLRLIYYSQIVNDFQKGDIAEGYSVSREKKESFPLTVTSAQKNPTAFYLCASNTGGRAGGPPDAGELFFGEGSRLTVL.